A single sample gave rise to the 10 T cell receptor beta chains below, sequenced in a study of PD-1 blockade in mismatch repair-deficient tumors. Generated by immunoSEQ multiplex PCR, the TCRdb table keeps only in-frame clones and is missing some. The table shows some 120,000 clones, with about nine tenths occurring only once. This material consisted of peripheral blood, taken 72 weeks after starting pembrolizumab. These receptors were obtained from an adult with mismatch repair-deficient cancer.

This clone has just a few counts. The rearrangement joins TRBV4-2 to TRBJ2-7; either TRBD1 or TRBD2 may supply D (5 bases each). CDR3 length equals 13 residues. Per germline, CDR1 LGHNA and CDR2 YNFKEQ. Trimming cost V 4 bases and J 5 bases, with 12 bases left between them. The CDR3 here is CASSPRGQDEQYF. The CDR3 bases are TGTGCCAGCAGCCCCCGGGGCCAGGACGAGCAGTACTTC.

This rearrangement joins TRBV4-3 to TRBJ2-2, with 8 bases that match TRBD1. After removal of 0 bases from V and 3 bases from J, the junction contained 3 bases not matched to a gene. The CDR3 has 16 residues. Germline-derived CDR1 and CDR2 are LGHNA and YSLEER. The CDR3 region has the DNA TGCGCCAGCAGCCAAGAAGGACAGGGTTACACCGGGGAGCTGTTTTTT. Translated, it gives CASSQEGQGYTGELFF.

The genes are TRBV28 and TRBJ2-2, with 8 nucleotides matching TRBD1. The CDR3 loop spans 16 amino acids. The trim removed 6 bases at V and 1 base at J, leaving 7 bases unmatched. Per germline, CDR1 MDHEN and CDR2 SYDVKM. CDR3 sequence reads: CASRAAGTGNTGELFF. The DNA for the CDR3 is TGTGCCAGCAGGGCCGCCGGGACAGGGAACACCGGGGAGCTGTTTTTT.

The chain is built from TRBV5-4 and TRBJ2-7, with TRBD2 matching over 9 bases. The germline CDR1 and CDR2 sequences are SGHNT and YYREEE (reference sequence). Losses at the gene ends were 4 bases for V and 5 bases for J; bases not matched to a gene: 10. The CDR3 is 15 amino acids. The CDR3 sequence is CASSVRGGRDNEQYF. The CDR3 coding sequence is TGTGCCAGCAGCGTGAGGGGCGGGAGGGATAACGAGCAGTACTTC.

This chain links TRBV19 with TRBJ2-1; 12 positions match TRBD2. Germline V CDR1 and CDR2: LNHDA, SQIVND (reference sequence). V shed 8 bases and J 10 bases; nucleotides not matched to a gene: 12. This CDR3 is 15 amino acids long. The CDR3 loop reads CASAAASGRGREQFF. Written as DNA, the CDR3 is TGTGCCAGTGCGGCGGCTAGCGGGAGGGGAAGAGAGCAGTTCTTC.

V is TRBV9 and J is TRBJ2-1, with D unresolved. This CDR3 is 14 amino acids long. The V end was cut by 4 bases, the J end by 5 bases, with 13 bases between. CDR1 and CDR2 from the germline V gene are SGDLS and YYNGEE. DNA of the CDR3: TGTGCCAGCAGCCCCCCCTCAAGTAACAATGAGCAGTTCTTC. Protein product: CASSPPSSNNEQFF. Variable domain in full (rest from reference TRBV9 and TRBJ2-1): DSGVTQTPKHLITATGQRVTLRCSPRSGDLSVYWYQQSLDQGLQFLIQYYNGEERAKGNILERFSAQQFPDLHSELNLSSLELGDSALYFCASSPPSSNNEQFFGPGTRLTVL.

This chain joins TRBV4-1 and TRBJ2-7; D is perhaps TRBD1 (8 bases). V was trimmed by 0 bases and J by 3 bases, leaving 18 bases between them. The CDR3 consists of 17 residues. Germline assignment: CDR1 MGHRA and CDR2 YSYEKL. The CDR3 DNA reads TGCGCCAGCAGCCAAGACACGGACAGGGAGGGACTCTACGAGCAGTACTTC. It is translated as CASSQDTDREGLYEQYF.

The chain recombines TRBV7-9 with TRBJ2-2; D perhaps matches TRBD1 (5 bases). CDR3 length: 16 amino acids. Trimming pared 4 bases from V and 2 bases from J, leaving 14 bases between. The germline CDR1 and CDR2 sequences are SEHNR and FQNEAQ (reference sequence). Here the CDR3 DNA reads TGTGCCAGCAGCTCAACCCCCGACAGAAACACCGGGGAGCTGTTTTTT. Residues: CASSSTPDRNTGELFF.

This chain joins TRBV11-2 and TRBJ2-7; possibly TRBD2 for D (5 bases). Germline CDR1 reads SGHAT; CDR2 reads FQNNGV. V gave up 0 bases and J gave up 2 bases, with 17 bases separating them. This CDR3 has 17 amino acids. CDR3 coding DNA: TGTGCCAGCAGCTTAGATCGTGCGAGGGAGATCCCCTACGAGCAGTACTTC. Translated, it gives CASSLDRAREIPYEQYF. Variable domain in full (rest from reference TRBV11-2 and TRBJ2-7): EAGVAQSPRYKIIEKRQSVAFWCNPISGHATLYWYQQILGQGPKLLIQFQNNGVVDDSQLPKDRFSAERLKGVDSTLKIQPAKLEDSAVYLCASSLDRAREIPYEQYFGPGTRLTVT.

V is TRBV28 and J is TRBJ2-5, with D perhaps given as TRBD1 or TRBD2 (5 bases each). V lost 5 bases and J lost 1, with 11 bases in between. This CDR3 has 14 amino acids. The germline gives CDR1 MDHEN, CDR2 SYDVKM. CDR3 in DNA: TGTGCCAGCAGTGGGGGACCGTTCCAAGAGACCCAGTACTTC. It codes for CASSGGPFQETQYF.